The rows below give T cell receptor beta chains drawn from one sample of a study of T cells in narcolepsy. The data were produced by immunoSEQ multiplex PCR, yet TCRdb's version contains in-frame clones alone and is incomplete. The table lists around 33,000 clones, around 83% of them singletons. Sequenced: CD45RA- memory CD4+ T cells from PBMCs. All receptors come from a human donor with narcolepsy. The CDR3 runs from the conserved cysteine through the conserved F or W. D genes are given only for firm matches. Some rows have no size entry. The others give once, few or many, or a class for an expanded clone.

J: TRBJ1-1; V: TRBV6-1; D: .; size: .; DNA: TGTGCCAGCAGCCAGAATTCTGAAGCTTTCTTT; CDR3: CASSQNSEAFF
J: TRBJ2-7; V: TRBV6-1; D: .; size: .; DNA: TGTGCCAGCAGTGAATATAAGGTGACCACCTACGAGCAGTACTTC; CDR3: CASSEYKVTTYEQYF
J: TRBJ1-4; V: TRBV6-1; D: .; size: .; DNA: TGTGCCAGCAGTGCGGGGGCGGCTAATGAAAAACTGTTTTTT; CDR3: CASSAGAANEKLFF
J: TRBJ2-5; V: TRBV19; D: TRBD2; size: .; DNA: TGTGCCAGCTTAGGACTAGCGGAACCAAGCGGGCAAGAGACCCAGTACTTC; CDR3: CASLGLAEPSGQETQYF
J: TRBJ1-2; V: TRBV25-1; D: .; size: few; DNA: TGTGCCAGCAGTGAATTCAGCGGGAGGGTTGGCTACACCTTC; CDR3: CASSEFSGRVGYTF
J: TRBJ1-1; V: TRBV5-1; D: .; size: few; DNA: TGCGCCAGCAGCTTGGCCGGGGGAGGGCTCGGGAGCACTGAAGCTTTCTTT; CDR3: CASSLAGGGLGSTEAFF
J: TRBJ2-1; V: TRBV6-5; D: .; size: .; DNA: TGTGCCAGCAGTTACGGACAGGGAGGGACCTACAATGAGCAGTTCTTC; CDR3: CASSYGQGGTYNEQFF
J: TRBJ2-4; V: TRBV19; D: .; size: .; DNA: TGTGCCAGTAGTATTGGTGTCTCTATTCAGTACTTC; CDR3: CASSIGVSIQYF
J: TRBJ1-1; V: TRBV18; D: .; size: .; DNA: TGTGCCAGCTCACCATCGGTTGGGGAGGCTGAAGCTTTCTTT; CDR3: CASSPSVGEAEAFF
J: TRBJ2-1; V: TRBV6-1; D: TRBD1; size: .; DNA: TGTGCCAGCAGTGAAGTTTGGACAGGGGGCAAGAAGGGGTTCTTC; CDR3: CASSEVWTGGKKGFF
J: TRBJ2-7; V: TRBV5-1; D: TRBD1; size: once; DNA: TGCGCCAGCAGCCCGGGACAGGGGTTCTACGAGCAGTACTTC; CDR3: CASSPGQGFYEQYF
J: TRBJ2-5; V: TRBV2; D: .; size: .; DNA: TGTGCCAGCGGTTTCAAGCGCACCCAAGAGACCCAGTACTTC; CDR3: CASGFKRTQETQYF
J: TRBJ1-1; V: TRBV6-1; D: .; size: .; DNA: TGTGCCAGCAGTAGAACGGACAGGAACACTGAAGCTTTCTTT; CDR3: CASSRTDRNTEAFF
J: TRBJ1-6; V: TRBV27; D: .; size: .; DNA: TGTGCCAGCAGTTTATCCACGAGGCGGGGTTCACCCCTCCACTTT; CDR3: CASSLSTRRGSPLHF
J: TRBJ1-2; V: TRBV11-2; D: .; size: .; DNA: TGTGCCAGCAGTCCCTTCACGCTGGGAGATTCCTATGGCTACACCTTC; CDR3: CASSPFTLGDSYGYTF
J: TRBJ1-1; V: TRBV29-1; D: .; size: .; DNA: TGCAGCGGTGTGGCCCCGAGGAACACTGAAGCTTTCTTT; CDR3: CSGVAPRNTEAFF
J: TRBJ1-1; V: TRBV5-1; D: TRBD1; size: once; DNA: TGCGCCAGCCAACAGGGGTCCGCTGAAGCTTTCTTT; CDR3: CASQQGSAEAFF
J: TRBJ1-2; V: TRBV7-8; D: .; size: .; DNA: TGTGCCAGCAGTAACCCCGAGCAGTATGGCTACACCTTC; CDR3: CASSNPEQYGYTF